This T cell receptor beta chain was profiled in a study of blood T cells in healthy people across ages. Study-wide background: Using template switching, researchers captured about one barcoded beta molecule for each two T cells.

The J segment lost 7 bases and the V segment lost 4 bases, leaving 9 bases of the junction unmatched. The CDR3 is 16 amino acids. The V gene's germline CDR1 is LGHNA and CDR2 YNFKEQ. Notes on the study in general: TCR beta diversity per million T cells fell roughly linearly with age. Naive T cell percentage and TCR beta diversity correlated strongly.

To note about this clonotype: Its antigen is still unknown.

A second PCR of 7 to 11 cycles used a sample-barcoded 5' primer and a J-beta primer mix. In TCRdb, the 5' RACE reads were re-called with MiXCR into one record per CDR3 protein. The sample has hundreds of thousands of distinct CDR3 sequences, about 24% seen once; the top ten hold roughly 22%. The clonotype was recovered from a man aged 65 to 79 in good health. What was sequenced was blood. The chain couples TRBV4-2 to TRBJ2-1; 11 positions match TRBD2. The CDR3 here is CASSRALAGGQNEQFF. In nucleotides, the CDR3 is TGTGCCAGCAGCCGGGCCTTAGCGGGGGGGCAAAATGAGCAGTTCTTC.